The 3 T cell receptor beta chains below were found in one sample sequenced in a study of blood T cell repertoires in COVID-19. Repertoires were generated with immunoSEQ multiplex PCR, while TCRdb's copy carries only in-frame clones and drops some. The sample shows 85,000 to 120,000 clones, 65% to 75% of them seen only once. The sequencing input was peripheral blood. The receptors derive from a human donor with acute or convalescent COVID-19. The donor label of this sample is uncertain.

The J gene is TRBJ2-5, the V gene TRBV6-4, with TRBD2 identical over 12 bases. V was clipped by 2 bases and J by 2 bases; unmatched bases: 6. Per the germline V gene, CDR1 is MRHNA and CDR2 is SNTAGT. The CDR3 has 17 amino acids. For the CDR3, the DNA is TGTGCCAGCAGTGACCATACTAGCGGGGGGCGTCAAGAGACCCAGTACTTC. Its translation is CASSDHTSGGRQETQYF.

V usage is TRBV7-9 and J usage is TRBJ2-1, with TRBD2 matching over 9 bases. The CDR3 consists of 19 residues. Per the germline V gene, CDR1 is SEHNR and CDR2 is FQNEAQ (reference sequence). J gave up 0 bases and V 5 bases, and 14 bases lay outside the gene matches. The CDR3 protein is CASSPRGRGGPSSYNEQFF. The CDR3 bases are TGTGCCAGCAGCCCCCGGGGGCGGGGGGGACCGAGCTCCTACAATGAGCAGTTCTTC.

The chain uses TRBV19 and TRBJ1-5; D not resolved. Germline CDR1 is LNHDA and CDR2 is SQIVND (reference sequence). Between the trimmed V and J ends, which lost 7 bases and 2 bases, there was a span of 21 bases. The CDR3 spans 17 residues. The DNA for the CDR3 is TGTGCCAGTACAACCACTGTCCGCCGCTTGGGCAATCAGCCCCAGCATTTT. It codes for CASTTTVRRLGNQPQHF.